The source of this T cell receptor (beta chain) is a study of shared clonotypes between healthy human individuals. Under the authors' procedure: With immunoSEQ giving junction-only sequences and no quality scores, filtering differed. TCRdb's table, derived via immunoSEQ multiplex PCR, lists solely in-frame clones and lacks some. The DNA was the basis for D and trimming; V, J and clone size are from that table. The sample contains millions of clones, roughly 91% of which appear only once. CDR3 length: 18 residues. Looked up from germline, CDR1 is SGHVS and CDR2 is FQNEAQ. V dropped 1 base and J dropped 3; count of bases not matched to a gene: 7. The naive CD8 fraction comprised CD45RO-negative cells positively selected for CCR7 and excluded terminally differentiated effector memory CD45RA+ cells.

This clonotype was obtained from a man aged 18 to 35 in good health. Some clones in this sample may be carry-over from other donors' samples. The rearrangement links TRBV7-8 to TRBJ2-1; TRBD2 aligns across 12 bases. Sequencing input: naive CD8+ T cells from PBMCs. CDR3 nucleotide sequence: TGTGCCAGCAGCTTAGGGCTAGCGGGAGGGGGCAACTACAATGAGCAGTTCTTC. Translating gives CASSLGLAGGGNYNEQFF.